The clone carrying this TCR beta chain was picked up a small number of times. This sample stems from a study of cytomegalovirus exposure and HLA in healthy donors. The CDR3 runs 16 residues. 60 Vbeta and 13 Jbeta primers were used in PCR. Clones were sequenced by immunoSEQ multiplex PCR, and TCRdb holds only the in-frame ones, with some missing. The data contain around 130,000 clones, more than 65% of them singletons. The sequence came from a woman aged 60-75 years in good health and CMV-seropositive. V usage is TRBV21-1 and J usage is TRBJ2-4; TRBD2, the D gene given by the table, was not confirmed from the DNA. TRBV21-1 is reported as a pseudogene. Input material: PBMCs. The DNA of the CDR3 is TGTGCCAGCAGCCCTCGGAGATCCTTAGCCAAAAACATTCAGTACTTC. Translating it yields CASSPRRSLAKNIQYF.